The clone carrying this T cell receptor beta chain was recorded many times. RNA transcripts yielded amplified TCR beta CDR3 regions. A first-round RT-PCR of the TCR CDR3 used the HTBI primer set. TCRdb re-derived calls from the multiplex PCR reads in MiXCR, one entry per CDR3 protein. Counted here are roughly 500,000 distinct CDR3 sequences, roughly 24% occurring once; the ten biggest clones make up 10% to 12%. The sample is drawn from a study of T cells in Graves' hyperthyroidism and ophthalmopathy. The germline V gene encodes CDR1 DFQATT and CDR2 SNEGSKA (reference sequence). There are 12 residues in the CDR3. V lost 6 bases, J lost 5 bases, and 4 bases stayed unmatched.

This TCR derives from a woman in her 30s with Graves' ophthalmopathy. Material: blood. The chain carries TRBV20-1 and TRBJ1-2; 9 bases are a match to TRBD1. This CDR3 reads CSAPGQGYGYTF. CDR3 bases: TGCAGTGCACCCGGACAGGGGTATGGCTACACCTTC.